The sequence of this T cell receptor (beta chain) was determined in a study of T cell changes during pregnancy in multiple sclerosis. TCRdb's table, derived via immunoSEQ multiplex PCR, lists solely in-frame clones and lacks some. The table records about 80,000 clones, 94% of them present only once. The source was peripheral blood, collected in the second trimester of pregnancy. The TCR originated in a female donor in good health, enrolled as a control in a pregnancy study.

CDR3 sequence (DNA): TGTGCCAGCAGGACTAGCGGCCAAGAGACCCAGTACTTC. Translation gives CASRTSGQETQYF. V usage is TRBV2 and J usage is TRBJ2-5; 9 bases line up with TRBD2. CDR1 is SNHLY and CDR2 is FYNNEI in the germline V gene. V trimming: 6 bases; J trimming: 1 base; junction bases outside the gene matches: 0. This CDR3 contains 13 residues.